This entry lists 10 T cell receptor beta chains sequenced from one sample in a study of regulatory T cells in long-lasting Graves disease. Arm-PCR with iRepertoire HTBI primers amplified the CDR3 regions for these TCR beta libraries. From the multiplex PCR reads, TCRdb called clonotypes with MiXCR, one entry per CDR3 protein. The sample lists about 610,000 distinct CDR3 sequences, about 15% occurring once. Time point noted: newly diagnosed GD, antithyroid drugs for less than 3 months. Following extraction of RNA from PBMCs, that RNA was used to make the TCR library. These sequences were also reported in another study, on T cells in Graves' hyperthyroidism and ophthalmopathy.

Here the sequenced sample was peripheral blood mononuclear cells (PBMCs), taken at new diagnosis, from a patient treated with antithyroid drugs. The receptors originated from a man aged 18 to 30 with Graves disease.

This clonotype came up a few times. This rearrangement joins TRBV6-1 to TRBJ2-3; a weak D match, TRBD1 (6 bases). The CDR3 is 18 residues long. CDR1 and CDR2 (germline): MNHNS, SASEGT. The V gene lost 5 bases and the J gene lost 0 bases, with 21 bases spanning the gap. This CDR3 is CASSKRTARMISTDTQYF. In nucleotides, the CDR3 is TGTGCCAGCAGTAAGCGGACAGCACGGATGATAAGCACAGATACGCAGTATTTT.

This clonotype was picked up a small number of times. The chain couples TRBV5-1 to TRBJ1-3; D is uncertain. The CDR3 totals 15 residues. Trimming stripped 0 bases from V and 0 bases from J, with 7 bases between. The germline V gene encodes CDR1 SGHRS and CDR2 YFSETQ. CDR3 loop: CASSLVATSGNTIYF. The CDR3 region has the DNA TGCGCCAGCAGCTTGGTCGCGACCTCTGGAAACACCATATATTTT.

At least ten counts were recorded for this clonotype. The chain carries TRBV11-3 and TRBJ2-3, with D hard to call. The V gene's germline CDR1 is SGHNT and CDR2 YENEEA. V gave up 2 bases and J gave up 6 bases, with 6 bases separating them. The CDR3 runs 12 residues. The CDR3 DNA reads as TGTGCCAGCAGCTTAACCCAGGATACGCAGTATTTT. It translates to CASSLTQDTQYF.

There are many counts of this clonotype. This chain connects TRBV6-1 to TRBJ1-1; D is ambiguous. The V end lost 7 bases, the J end lost 1 base, and 10 bases lay between the germline ends. This CDR3 has 13 residues. Germline values: CDR1 MNHNS, CDR2 SASEGT. The chain's CDR3 is CASTGGRNTEAFF. The CDR3 DNA sequence: TGTGCCAGCACCGGAGGGAGGAACACTGAAGCTTTCTTT.

This clonotype has at least ten counts. This chain connects TRBV7-2 to TRBJ2-7; a weak D match, TRBD2 (6 bases). The CDR3 loop spans 14 amino acids. Germline values: CDR1 SGHTA, CDR2 FQGNSA. With 5 bases removed from V and 2 bases from J, the gap between germline ends came to 13 bases. In DNA, the CDR3 is TGTGCCAGCAGCCCCCAGGCGGGACCCTACGAGCAGTACTTC. Translating it yields CASSPQAGPYEQYF. Drawing the rest from reference TRBV7-2 and TRBJ2-7, the complete variable domain is GAGVSQSPSNKVTEKGKDVELRCDPISGHTALYWYRQSLGQGLEFLIYFQGNSAPDKSGLPSDRFSAERTGGSVSTLTIQRTQQEDSAVYLCASSPQAGPYEQYFGPGTRLTVT.

The rearrangement uses TRBV18 and TRBJ2-2; 10 positions agree with TRBD2. Germline CDR1 is KGHSH and CDR2 is LQKENI. The CDR3 extends over 17 amino acids. Losses at the gene ends were 3 bases for V and 5 bases for J; bases not matched to a gene: 9. This CDR3 reads CASSPHGLAATTGELFF. CDR3 DNA: TGTGCCAGCTCACCCCACGGACTAGCGGCGACAACCGGGGAGCTGTTTTTT.

This clonotype was detected ten times or more. The chain couples TRBV28 to TRBJ2-3; 8 nucleotides agree with TRBD1. Germline CDR1 is MDHEN and CDR2 is SYDVKM. The CDR3 totals 14 residues. The CDR3 sequence is CAAGGTWSTDTQYF. DNA for the CDR3: TGTGCAGCAGGGGGCACCTGGAGCACAGATACGCAGTATTTT.

V usage is TRBV27 and J usage is TRBJ2-7; 7 bases line up with TRBD1. The CDR3 runs to 14 residues. Germline V CDR1 and CDR2: MNHEY, SMNVEV (reference sequence). J gave up 3 bases and V 2 bases, and 4 bases lay outside the gene matches. CDR3 in amino acids: CASSLTGANYEQYF. In DNA, the CDR3 is TGTGCCAGCAGTTTAACAGGGGCGAACTACGAGCAGTACTTC.

The sample holds a few counts of this clonotype. V gene TRBV19 combines with J gene TRBJ1-1; 9 bases agree with TRBD1. Germline V gene sequence: CDR1 LNHDA, CDR2 SQIVND (reference sequence). CDR3 size: 14 residues. Germline trimming cut 7 bases from V and 0 bases from J; bases unmatched to any gene: 3. The CDR3 protein is CASIRDRVNTEAFF. CDR3 coding DNA: TGTGCCAGTATCCGGGACAGGGTGAACACTGAAGCTTTCTTT.

This clonotype was counted at least ten times. The chain recombines TRBV24-1 with TRBJ2-5; 9 nucleotides agree with TRBD1. The V and J ends lost 2 bases and 5 bases, in that order; junction bases with no gene match: 8. CDR1 KGHDR and CDR2 SFDVKD come from the germline V gene. CDR3 length: 16 residues. The CDR3 nucleotides read TGTGCCACCAGTGATTCCTCCGGGACAGGGACGGAGACCCAGTACTTC. Amino acid sequence: CATSDSSGTGTETQYF.